The 25 T cell receptor beta chains given below trace back to one sample, sequenced in a study of blood T cell repertoires in COVID-19. Data came from immunoSEQ multiplex PCR; TCRdb stores just in-frame clones and leaves some out. The data hold tens of thousands of clones, with about 84% observed a single time. The specimen sequenced was peripheral blood. All receptors come from an older woman with acute or convalescent COVID-19.

On this clone: This specimen includes other DNA sequences encoding the same CDR3. The V and J genes are TRBV5-1 and TRBJ1-4, with 10 bases aligning to TRBD1. This CDR3 contains 16 residues. The trim removed 0 bases at V and 3 bases at J, leaving 2 bases unmatched. Germline V gene data show CDR1 as SGHRS and CDR2 as YFSETQ. The CDR3 is CASSLGQGASNEKLFF. For the CDR3, the DNA is TGCGCCAGCAGCTTGGGACAGGGGGCTTCTAATGAAAAACTGTTTTTT. The full variable domain, with the rest looked up from reference TRBV5-1 and TRBJ1-4, is KAGVTQTPRYLIKTRGQQVTLSCSPISGHRSVSWYQQTPGQGLQFLFEYFSETQRNKGNFPGRFSGRQFSNSRSEMNVSTLELGDSALYLCASSLGQGASNEKLFFGSGTQLSVL.

This chain connects TRBV30 to TRBJ2-2; TRBD2 might be the D (5 bases). The V gene's germline CDR1 is GTSNPN and CDR2 SVGIG (reference sequence). V was pared by 4 bases and J by 5 bases, with 14 bases between. The CDR3 is 14 residues long. The CDR3, as DNA: TGTGCCTGGACCGCGGGCCGTAGAACCGGGGAGCTGTTTTTT. Its translation is CAWTAGRRTGELFF.

The rearrangement uses TRBV19 and TRBJ2-2, with D possibly being TRBD2 (5 bases). Germline loops: CDR1 LNHDA, CDR2 SQIVND (reference sequence). V lost 8 bases and J 4 bases, leaving 8 bases between the germline ends. This CDR3 has 12 amino acids. CDR3 loop: CASYRGTGELFF. CDR3 bases: TGTGCCAGTTATCGGGGCACCGGGGAGCTGTTTTTT.

The chain is built from TRBV24-1 and TRBJ1-1; possibly TRBD1 for D (5 bases). Germline V gene lookup returns CDR1 KGHDR and CDR2 SFDVKD. The CDR3 loop spans 12 amino acids. The ends were cut back, 5 bases at V and 5 bases at J, with 8 bases in the middle. The CDR3: CATSGGGTEAFF. CDR3 DNA sequence: TGTGCCACCAGTGGGGGGGGGACTGAAGCTTTCTTT.

The chain links TRBV6-6 to TRBJ2-1; D is undetermined. This CDR3 is built from 13 residues. Germline V CDR1 and CDR2: MNHNY, SVGAGI (reference sequence). Trimming took 8 bases from V and 1 from J, leaving 9 bases between them. The CDR3 DNA follows: TGTGCCAGCTCTCTGGAGTCCTACAATGAGCAGTTCTTC. This codes for CASSLESYNEQFF.

This chain uses TRBV6-5 with TRBJ1-2; no clear D. The CDR3 extends over 14 amino acids. V was trimmed by 5 bases and J by 3 bases, leaving 13 bases between them. Per germline, CDR1 MNHEY and CDR2 SVGAGI. In nucleotides, the CDR3 is TGTGCCAGCAGTAACCCCCCCGGGGACTATGGCTACACCTTC. Translated, it gives CASSNPPGDYGYTF.

V usage is TRBV6-6 and J usage is TRBJ1-5, with D perhaps TRBD1 (6 bases). V was pared by 4 bases and J by 0 bases, with 10 bases between. This CDR3 is 15 amino acids long. Germline CDR1 and CDR2: MNHNY and SVGAGI (reference sequence). The CDR3 loop reads CASSSQGHSNQPQHF. CDR3 bases: TGTGCCAGCAGTTCCCAGGGGCATAGCAATCAGCCCCAGCATTTT.

This clone was seen a handful of times. The gene calls are TRBV5-4 and TRBJ1-1; D is undetermined. Germline CDR1 and CDR2: SGHNT and YYREEE (reference sequence). The CDR3 contains 14 residues. V lost 0 bases, J lost 7 bases, and 13 bases lay in between. This CDR3 is CASSLAGRVLEAFF. DNA of the CDR3: TGTGCCAGCAGCTTGGCCGGGAGGGTTCTTGAAGCTTTCTTT.

This chain uses TRBV24-1 with TRBJ1-2; D not certain. V lost 3 bases to trimming and J lost 5 bases, with 3 bases between them. This CDR3 is 11 amino acids long. Germline V CDR1 and CDR2: KGHDR, SFDVKD. The CDR3 is CATSDTYGYTF. CDR3 in DNA: TGTGCCACCAGTGATACATATGGCTACACCTTC.

This clone occurred a few times. The rearrangement links TRBV6-5 to TRBJ1-2, with D possibly being TRBD1 (6 bases). Germline-derived CDR1 and CDR2 are MNHEY and SVGAGI. CDR3 length equals 13 residues. Trimming removed 6 bases at V and 2 bases at J, with 10 bases between. CDR3 sequence: CASRSTGNYGYTF. The CDR3 region has the DNA TGTGCCAGCAGGTCCACAGGGAACTATGGCTACACCTTC.

V and J are TRBV28 and TRBJ1-4, with a weak D call TRBD1 (6 bases). Trimming stripped 6 bases from V and 8 bases from J, with 19 bases between. Germline CDR1 MDHEN, CDR2 SYDVKM. The CDR3 contains 15 residues. Here the CDR3 DNA reads TGTGCCAGCAGGACACCCGGACAGAAAGGGGAAAAACTGTTTTTT. Protein: CASRTPGQKGEKLFF. The whole variable domain, remainder taken from reference TRBV28 and TRBJ1-4, is DVKVTQSSRYLVKRTGEKVFLECVQDMDHENMFWYRQDPGLGLRLIYFSYDVKMKEKGDIPEGYSVSREKKERFSLILESASTNQTSMYLCASRTPGQKGEKLFFGSGTQLSVL.

V and J are TRBV20-1 and TRBJ2-5; the D gene is possibly TRBD1 (5 bases). The CDR3 runs to 11 residues. Looked up from germline, CDR1 is DFQATT and CDR2 is SNEGSKA (reference sequence). V lost 5 bases, J lost 2 bases, and 6 bases lay in between. The CDR3 DNA reads as TGCAGTGCTCGACAGCAAGAGACCCAGTACTTC. Translation: CSARQQETQYF.

This sequence joins TRBV6-5 and TRBJ2-2; D not certain. Trimming removed 6 bases from V and 8 bases from J, with 10 bases in between. The CDR3 runs to 12 residues. The germline V gene has CDR1 MNHEY and CDR2 SVGAGI. Here the CDR3 DNA reads TGTGCCAGCAGCATCAGGTCAGGGGAGCTGTTTTTT. Translating gives CASSIRSGELFF.

The chain links TRBV28 to TRBJ1-2, with 9 positions matching TRBD1. The germline V gene encodes CDR1 MDHEN and CDR2 SYDVKM. The ends lost 3 bases at V and 4 bases at J; junction bases unmatched: 12. The CDR3 totals 17 residues. The CDR3 is CASSLLPPGQGGYGYTF. The CDR3 bases are TGTGCCAGCAGTTTGTTGCCCCCGGGACAGGGAGGCTATGGCTACACCTTC.

This chain links TRBV5-1 with TRBJ1-1, with D maybe TRBD1 (6 bases). This CDR3 has 17 amino acids. Germline V CDR1 and CDR2: SGHRS, YFSETQ. Trimming shortened V by 4 bases and J by 0 bases, and 19 bases separated the two germline ends. In DNA, the CDR3 is TGCGCCAGCAGCCGTCCGGGACATGATCTCATGAACACTGAAGCTTTCTTT. It encodes CASSRPGHDLMNTEAFF. The full variable domain, its missing parts supplied by reference TRBV5-1 and TRBJ1-1, is KAGVTQTPRYLIKTRGQQVTLSCSPISGHRSVSWYQQTPGQGLQFLFEYFSETQRNKGNFPGRFSGRQFSNSRSEMNVSTLELGDSALYLCASSRPGHDLMNTEAFFGQGTRLTVV.

This rearrangement joins TRBV9 to TRBJ1-1, with 8 positions matching TRBD1. The CDR3 has 15 residues. V gave up 0 bases and J gave up 4 bases; unmatched junction bases: 5. Germline V gives CDR1 SGDLS, CDR2 YYNGEE. For the CDR3, the DNA is TGTGCCAGCAGCGTAGTTACAGGGGGTGTCACTGAAGCTTTCTTT. This sequence encodes CASSVVTGGVTEAFF.

V is TRBV30 and J is TRBJ1-3; TRBD1 aligns across 7 bases. V shed 2 bases, J shed 0 bases, and the junction held 7 bases outside the gene matches. The germline CDR1 and CDR2 sequences are GTSNPN and SVGIG (reference sequence). The CDR3 spans 16 residues. The CDR3 DNA is TGTGCCTGGAGTACAGGGGCCTCTTCCTCTGGAAACACCATATATTTT. Translation gives CAWSTGASSSGNTIYF.

The CDR3 is CASLRSDSYSSGANVLTF. The CDR3 DNA reads as TGTGCCAGCCTAAGGTCGGATTCGTACAGCTCTGGGGCCAACGTCCTGACTTTC. The V call is TRBV19, the J call TRBJ2-6; unclear D gene. The CDR3 length is 18 residues. The V and J ends lost 9 bases and 0 bases respectively, with 21 bases between them. Germline CDR1 reads LNHDA; CDR2 reads SQIVND (reference sequence). The variable domain in full, completed from reference TRBV19 and TRBJ2-6, reads DGGITQSPKYLFRKEGQNVTLSCEQNLNHDAMYWYRQDPGQGLRLIYYSQIVNDFQKGDIAEGYSVSREKKESFPLTVTSAQKNPTAFYLCASLRSDSYSSGANVLTFGAGSRLTVL.

The chain employs TRBV10-3 and TRBJ1-5; no firm D call. CDR3 size: 14 residues. In germline, CDR1 is ENHRY, CDR2 SYGVKD. With 3 bases removed from V and 0 bases from J, the gap between germline ends came to 6 bases. In DNA form, the CDR3 reads TGTGCCATCAGTGACGGGGATAGCAATCAGCCCCAGCATTTT. Translation: CAISDGDSNQPQHF.

The rearrangement joins TRBV4-1 to TRBJ1-2; 7 bases line up with TRBD1. The CDR3 spans 14 residues. J was trimmed by 4 bases and V by 2 bases; bases with no gene match: 4. CDR1 is MGHRA, CDR2 YSYEKL, per germline. CDR3 sequence (DNA): TGCGCCAGCAGCCAATATGAGGGGGCCTATGGCTACACCTTC. This translates into CASSQYEGAYGYTF.

The rearrangement uses TRBV30 and TRBJ2-1; TRBD1 might be the D (6 bases). V lost 0 bases, J lost 2 bases, and 11 bases lay in between. CDR3 size: 15 residues. Germline CDR1 is GTSNPN and CDR2 is SVGIG (reference sequence). CDR3: CAWSVITGPYNEQFF. CDR3 DNA: TGTGCCTGGAGTGTTATTACAGGGCCCTACAATGAGCAGTTCTTC. Based on the CDR3 plus reference TRBV30 and TRBJ2-1, the full variable domain is SQTIHQWPATLVQPVGSPLSLECTVEGTSNPNLYWYRQAAGRGLQLLFYSVGIGQISSEVPQNLSASRPQDRQFILSSKKLLLSDSGFYLCAWSVITGPYNEQFFGPGTRLTVL.

This sequence joins TRBV4-1 and TRBJ2-1, with TRBD2 matching over 8 bases. This CDR3 spans 15 amino acids. The V segment lost 4 bases and the J segment 4 bases; nucleotides outside the gene matches: 6. Per the germline V gene, CDR1 is MGHRA and CDR2 is YSYEKL. The CDR3 loop is CASSPLGGGYNEQFF. DNA of the CDR3: TGCGCCAGCAGCCCCCTCGGGGGGGGGTACAATGAGCAGTTCTTC.

This clone was found a few times. The J gene is TRBJ1-2, the V gene TRBV5-4; possible D gene TRBD1, 5 bases. Trimming took off 0 bases at V and 5 bases at J, with 5 bases between the two ends. This CDR3 region has 12 residues. Germline CDR1 and CDR2: SGHNT and YYREEE (reference sequence). This chain's CDR3 is CASSLEGYGYTF. The CDR3 coding sequence is TGTGCCAGCAGCTTGGAGGGGTATGGCTACACCTTC.

The chain joins TRBV21-1 to TRBJ1-1; no check of the table's D call, TRBD1, against the DNA was made. TRBV21-1 is flagged as a pseudogene. The CDR3 covers 13 residues. The CDR3 DNA reads TGTGCCGCGGCCGGACAGGGTCCCACTGAAGCTTTCTTT. Protein product: CAAAGQGPTEAFF.

This clone occurred a few times. The V call is TRBV7-2, the J call TRBJ2-6; 7 positions agree with TRBD2. This CDR3 contains 16 residues. After removal of 7 bases from V and 0 bases from J, the junction contained 6 bases not matched to a gene. Germline CDR1 and CDR2: SGHTA and FQGNSA. The CDR3 reads CASTGRVSSGANVLTF. CDR3 DNA: TGTGCCAGCACTGGGAGGGTGAGCTCTGGGGCCAACGTCCTGACTTTC.